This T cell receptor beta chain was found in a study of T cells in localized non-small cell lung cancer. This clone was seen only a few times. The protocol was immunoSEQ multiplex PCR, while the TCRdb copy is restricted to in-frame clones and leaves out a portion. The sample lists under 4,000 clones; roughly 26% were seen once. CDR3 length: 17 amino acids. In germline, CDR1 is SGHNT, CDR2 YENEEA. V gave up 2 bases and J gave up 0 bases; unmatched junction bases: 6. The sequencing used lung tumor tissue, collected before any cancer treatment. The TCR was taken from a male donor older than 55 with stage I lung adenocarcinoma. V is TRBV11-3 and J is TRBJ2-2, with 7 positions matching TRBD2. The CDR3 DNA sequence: TGTGCCAGCAGCTTAACTAGGGCGGGGGCGAACACCGGGGAGCTGTTTTTT. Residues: CASSLTRAGANTGELFF.